This T cell receptor beta chain emerged from a study of T cell responses to AZD1222 COVID-19 vaccine. Sequencing was performed with immunoSEQ multiplex PCR; in TCRdb, only in-frame clones are kept and a portion is missing. The sample lists around 160,000 clones; approximately 78% were seen once. Losses at the gene ends were 0 bases for V and 10 bases for J; bases not matched to a gene: 9. The CDR3 contains 16 residues. Germline V gene lookup returns CDR1 SEHNR and CDR2 FQNEAQ (reference sequence). The source is an adult in good health. The sequencing here drew on peripheral blood, taken on day 0 of MenACWY control vaccination. The chain uses TRBV7-9 and TRBJ1-6; 7 nucleotides match TRBD1. DNA for the CDR3: TGTGCCAGCAGCTTAGCGGGTGAGGGGGCCAAATCACCCCTCCACTTT. Translated, it gives CASSLAGEGAKSPLHF.